The rows below give T cell receptor beta chains drawn from one sample of a study of OX40 agonist ivuxolimab in advanced cancers. Libraries were prepared by immunoSEQ multiplex PCR; TCRdb keeps only in-frame clonotypes and omits some of them. The sample contains tens of thousands of clones, 85% to 90% of which appear only once. The source was CD4+ or CD8+ T cells sorted from blood, collected in a trial of the OX40 agonist ivuxolimab. Receptors originate from an adult with an advanced solid tumor such as melanoma, head and neck, liver or kidney cancer. The CDR3 runs from the conserved cysteine through the conserved F or W. Fields, in order: clone size, V gene, D gene, J gene, CDR3 protein, CDR3 DNA. D genes are given only for firm matches. Size tells how often a clone was seen (once, few, many) or the class of an expanded clone, and some rows leave it out.

abundance: .; v_gene: TRBV4-1; d_gene: .; j_gene: TRBJ2-7; CDR3aa: CASSQGSWDILSHEQYF; CDR3nt: TGCGCCAGCAGCCAAGGTTCTTGGGACATACTGTCCCACGAGCAGTACTTC
abundance: .; v_gene: TRBV30; d_gene: .; j_gene: TRBJ1-6; CDR3aa: CAWRRANSPLHF; CDR3nt: TGTGCCTGGAGACGGGCTAATTCACCCCTCCACTTT
abundance: .; v_gene: TRBV6-5; d_gene: .; j_gene: TRBJ1-3; CDR3aa: CASSYSTISGNTIYF; CDR3nt: TGTGCCAGCAGTTACTCGACAATCTCTGGAAACACCATATATTTT
abundance: .; v_gene: TRBV6-5; d_gene: .; j_gene: TRBJ1-6; CDR3aa: CASRGPGNSPLHF; CDR3nt: TGTGCCAGCAGGGGTCCGGGAAATTCACCCCTCCACTTT
abundance: .; v_gene: TRBV18; d_gene: .; j_gene: TRBJ1-2; CDR3aa: CASSPSGGHYGYTF; CDR3nt: TGTGCCAGCTCCCCCTCGGGTGGCCACTATGGCTACACCTTC
abundance: once; v_gene: TRBV9; d_gene: .; j_gene: TRBJ2-7; CDR3aa: CASSKTGIQGYEQYF; CDR3nt: TGTGCCAGCAGCAAAACCGGGATCCAGGGCTACGAGCAGTACTTC
abundance: .; v_gene: TRBV7-2; d_gene: .; j_gene: TRBJ2-7; CDR3aa: CASSLAVSARRGYEQYF; CDR3nt: TGTGCCAGCAGCTTAGCGGTGTCGGCTAGACGGGGCTACGAGCAGTACTTC
abundance: .; v_gene: TRBV5-4; d_gene: .; j_gene: TRBJ1-1; CDR3aa: CASSLGGTLNTEAFF; CDR3nt: TGTGCCAGCAGCTTGGGAGGGACCTTGAACACTGAAGCTTTCTTT
abundance: .; v_gene: TRBV18; d_gene: .; j_gene: TRBJ1-1; CDR3aa: CASSPTQGSTEAFF; CDR3nt: TGTGCCAGCTCACCCACCCAGGGATCCACTGAAGCTTTCTTT
abundance: .; v_gene: TRBV7-2; d_gene: TRBD1; j_gene: TRBJ2-7; CDR3aa: CASSWPSRSGQGAPYEQYF; CDR3nt: TGTGCCAGCAGCTGGCCCTCTCGTTCGGGACAGGGGGCCCCCTACGAGCAGTACTTC
abundance: .; v_gene: TRBV9; d_gene: .; j_gene: TRBJ1-1; CDR3aa: CASSVVTNTEAFF; CDR3nt: TGTGCCAGCAGCGTAGTGACGAACACTGAAGCTTTCTTT
abundance: .; v_gene: TRBV18; d_gene: .; j_gene: TRBJ1-5; CDR3aa: CASSLTDINQPQHF; CDR3nt: TGTGCCAGCTCCCTGACCGATATCAATCAGCCCCAGCATTTT
abundance: .; v_gene: TRBV30; d_gene: .; j_gene: TRBJ2-7; CDR3aa: CAWRGSYEQYF; CDR3nt: TGTGCCTGGAGGGGAAGCTACGAGCAGTACTTC
abundance: once; v_gene: TRBV15; d_gene: TRBD2; j_gene: TRBJ2-3; CDR3aa: CATSRDLAGGRDTQYF; CDR3nt: TGTGCCACCAGCAGAGATCTAGCGGGGGGGCGGGATACGCAGTATTTT
abundance: .; v_gene: TRBV19; d_gene: .; j_gene: TRBJ1-4; CDR3aa: CASTQGEKLFF; CDR3nt: TGTGCCAGTACCCAGGGGGAAAAACTGTTTTTT
abundance: once; v_gene: TRBV5-4; d_gene: TRBD2; j_gene: TRBJ2-7; CDR3aa: CASSLQRGSDEQYF; CDR3nt: TGTGCCAGCAGCTTACAGCGGGGCTCCGACGAGCAGTACTTC
abundance: .; v_gene: TRBV7-9; d_gene: TRBD1; j_gene: TRBJ2-6; CDR3aa: CASSLSGTAGANVLTF; CDR3nt: TGTGCCAGCAGCCTCTCCGGGACAGCTGGGGCCAACGTCCTGACTTTC
abundance: .; v_gene: TRBV5-1; d_gene: TRBD2; j_gene: TRBJ2-2; CDR3aa: CASRDKIAGEAGELFF; CDR3nt: TGCGCCAGCAGAGACAAGATAGCGGGGGAAGCCGGGGAGCTGTTTTTT
abundance: .; v_gene: TRBV2; d_gene: TRBD1; j_gene: TRBJ2-2; CDR3aa: CASSESQGALELFF; CDR3nt: TGTGCCAGCAGTGAATCACAGGGGGCGCTGGAGCTGTTTTTT
abundance: .; v_gene: TRBV6-6; d_gene: .; j_gene: TRBJ2-3; CDR3aa: CATETGATDTQYF; CDR3nt: TGTGCCACCGAGACAGGAGCCACAGATACGCAGTATTTT
abundance: once; v_gene: TRBV20-1; d_gene: TRBD1; j_gene: TRBJ1-1; CDR3aa: CSAREDREAFF; CDR3nt: TGCAGTGCTAGGGAGGACAGGGAAGCTTTCTTT
abundance: .; v_gene: TRBV11-2; d_gene: .; j_gene: TRBJ1-4; CDR3aa: CASSIQGGFNEKLFF; CDR3nt: TGTGCCAGCAGCATACAAGGGGGATTTAATGAAAAACTGTTTTTT
abundance: .; v_gene: TRBV19; d_gene: .; j_gene: TRBJ1-3; CDR3aa: CASSPRTGNTIYF; CDR3nt: TGTGCCAGCAGCCCGAGGACTGGAAACACCATATATTTT